Listed here are 18 T cell receptor beta chains from one sample, sequenced in a study of radiotherapy plus CTLA-4 blockade in lung cancer. Data came from immunoSEQ multiplex PCR; TCRdb stores just in-frame clones and leaves some out. Here the sample spans some 32,000 clones, roughly four fifths being singletons. Sequences were derived from peripheral blood, sampled from a patient treated with radiotherapy plus ipilimumab. Receptor source: a human donor with non-small cell lung cancer that progressed on radiotherapy plus ipilimumab.

Regarding this clone: Compared with germline, one end of the junction differs, possibly owing to a read error. V is TRBV7-7 and J is TRBJ2-5; 10 positions agree with TRBD2. The CDR3 is 16 amino acids. Germline-derived CDR1 and CDR2 are SSHAT and FNYEAQ (reference sequence). This chain's CDR3 is CASSAGQRGGQETQYF. CDR3 sequence (DNA): TGTGCTAGCAGCGCCGGACAGCGGGGGGGCCAAGAGACCCAGTACTTC.

The rearrangement joins TRBV10-3 to TRBJ2-1; TRBD2 matches 16 bases. Looked up from germline, CDR1 is ENHRY and CDR2 is SYGVKD. This CDR3 has 16 amino acids. J was trimmed by 4 bases and V by 6 bases; bases with no gene match: 3. The CDR3 sequence: CAIRGTSGGVYNEQFF. CDR3 in DNA: TGTGCCATCAGGGGGACTAGCGGGGGGGTATACAATGAGCAGTTCTTC.

The chain couples TRBV7-2 to TRBJ2-7, with 11 positions matching TRBD2. CDR1 and CDR2 (germline): SGHTA, FQGNSA. The V segment lost 5 bases and the J segment 3 bases; nucleotides outside the gene matches: 3. The CDR3 is 14 amino acids. This chain's CDR3 is CASSQTSGGYEQYF. The CDR3 nucleotides are TGTGCCAGCAGCCAAACTAGCGGGGGCTACGAGCAGTACTTC.

The chain joins TRBV25-1 to TRBJ1-1; D unresolved. Trimming took off 2 bases at V and 1 base at J, with 5 bases between the two ends. CDR3 length equals 13 residues. Germline assignment: CDR1 MGHDK and CDR2 SYGVNS. The CDR3 loop is CASSELWNTEAFF. DNA for the CDR3: TGTGCCAGCAGTGAACTTTGGAACACTGAAGCTTTCTTT.

This chain uses TRBV9 with TRBJ2-3; D perhaps matches TRBD1 (6 bases). Trimming took off 5 bases at V and 1 base at J, with 14 bases between the two ends. The CDR3 is made up of 15 amino acids. Germline loops: CDR1 SGDLS, CDR2 YYNGEE. CDR3 bases: TGTGCCAGCAGTTTAGCAGGGGCCCGCACAGATACGCAGTATTTT. As protein: CASSLAGARTDTQYF.

This clone was counted a few times. The chain joins TRBV18 to TRBJ1-5; maybe TRBD1 (5 bases). This CDR3 region has 17 residues. Germline V gene lookup returns CDR1 KGHSH and CDR2 LQKENI. Trimming removed 0 bases from V and 10 bases from J, with 22 bases in between. In nucleotides, the CDR3 is TGTGCCAGCTCACCACCCTCACCCACCAGGGTTGGAAGCCCCCAGCATTTT. As protein: CASSPPSPTRVGSPQHF.

This chain links TRBV7-8 with TRBJ2-5; TRBD2 aligns across 13 bases. This CDR3 contains 16 residues. Germline loops: CDR1 SGHVS, CDR2 FQNEAQ. V gave up 5 bases and J gave up 1 base; unmatched junction bases: 4. Written as DNA, the CDR3 is TGTGCCAGCAGCCTGGGACTAGCGGGGAGCCAAGAGACCCAGTACTTC. Translated: CASSLGLAGSQETQYF.

J is TRBJ2-7 and V is TRBV4-3; TRBD1 agrees at 9 bases. Looked up from germline, CDR1 is LGHNA and CDR2 is YSLEER. The CDR3 spans 15 residues. Trimming cost V 1 base and J 4 bases; bases outside gene matches: 5. CDR3 sequence: CASSQGTGALYEQYF. CDR3 bases: TGCGCCAGCAGCCAAGGGACAGGGGCTCTTTACGAGCAGTACTTC.

This chain joins TRBV15 and TRBJ1-6; D perhaps matches TRBD1 (6 bases). Germline V gives CDR1 LNHNV, CDR2 YYDKDF (reference sequence). The CDR3 totals 14 residues. Trimming took off 3 bases at V and 4 bases at J, with 7 bases between the two ends. The CDR3 sequence is CATSSTGYNSPLHF. The DNA for the CDR3 is TGTGCCACCAGCAGCACAGGGTATAATTCACCCCTCCACTTT.

This chain connects TRBV12-2 to TRBJ2-5; TRBD1 is the table's D call, not checked against the DNA. TRBV12-2 is a documented pseudogene. CDR3 size: 14 residues. The CDR3 region has the DNA TGTGCAAGTCGCCAGGGACAGGTACAAGAGACCCAGTACTTC. Amino acid sequence: CASRQGQVQETQYF.

The CDR3 DNA is TGTGCCAGCAGCCCCGAGTTGGGCCCAGCAGGCACCGGGGAGCTGTTTTTT. Translating gives CASSPELGPAGTGELFF. The genes are TRBV7-8 and TRBJ2-2; no reliable D call. The V and J ends lost 5 bases and 4 bases respectively, with 20 bases between them. The germline V gene encodes CDR1 SGHVS and CDR2 FQNEAQ. CDR3 length equals 17 residues.

The rearrangement joins TRBV10-3 to TRBJ1-6, with 10 positions matching TRBD1. The CDR3 is made up of 13 amino acids. Germline trimming cut 7 bases from V and 10 bases from J; bases unmatched to any gene: 4. CDR1 ENHRY and CDR2 SYGVKD come from the germline V gene. The CDR3 coding sequence is TGTGCCATCACCGGGACAGGGGAGTCACCCCTCCACTTT. Translated: CAITGTGESPLHF.

The CDR3 reads CASSAFGRGAGGEQFF. As DNA, the CDR3 is TGTGCCAGCAGTGCGTTTGGACGAGGGGCGGGGGGTGAGCAGTTCTTC. The rearrangement uses TRBV2 and TRBJ2-1; 8 bases agree with TRBD2. This CDR3 contains 16 residues. Germline CDR1 SNHLY, CDR2 FYNNEI. Trimming took 4 bases from V and 9 from J; bases not matched to a gene: 14.

This sequence joins TRBV6-5 and TRBJ2-3, with D possibly matching TRBD2 (7 bases). The CDR3 extends over 14 amino acids. Germline V CDR1 and CDR2: MNHEY, SVGAGI. V was clipped by 6 bases and J by 6 bases, with 16 bases between them. The DNA of the CDR3 is TGTGCCAGCAGAGGGGGGGGGAGCGGGGATACGCAGTATTTT. Translated: CASRGGGSGDTQYF.

CDR3 loop: CASSLDYYGYTF. The CDR3, as DNA: TGCGCCAGCAGCTTGGATTATTATGGCTACACCTTC. The J gene is TRBJ1-2, the V gene TRBV5-1, with no clear D. V was cut by 0 bases and J by 5 bases, with 5 bases left in between. The CDR3 extends over 12 amino acids. CDR1 and CDR2 (germline): SGHRS, YFSETQ.

The gene calls are TRBV5-1 and TRBJ1-2; 9 positions match TRBD1. CDR3 size: 14 residues. J was trimmed by 2 bases and V by 4 bases; bases with no gene match: 3. Germline V gene lookup returns CDR1 SGHRS and CDR2 YFSETQ. In nucleotides, the CDR3 is TGCGCCAGCAGCCCGGGACAGGGAAACTATGGCTACACCTTC. Its protein product is CASSPGQGNYGYTF.

The chain uses TRBV6-6 and TRBJ1-1, with D possibly matching TRBD1 (5 bases). CDR3 length: 13 residues. V was shortened by 6 bases and J by 4 bases, with 12 bases between the two germline ends. The germline gives CDR1 MNHNY, CDR2 SVGAGI (reference sequence). The CDR3 is CASSVQGFTEAFF. The CDR3 nucleotides are TGTGCCAGCAGCGTCCAGGGTTTCACTGAAGCTTTCTTT.

A single count supports this clone. The chain employs TRBV7-8 and TRBJ1-6, with D maybe TRBD1 (6 bases). CDR1 and CDR2 from the germline V gene are SGHVS and FQNEAQ. V dropped 5 bases and J dropped 10 bases, with 15 bases sitting between them. The CDR3 has 14 amino acids. The CDR3 DNA is TGTGCCAGCAGCCCACAGGGAGGGTACTCACCCCTCCACTTT. Translation gives CASSPQGGYSPLHF. Variable domain in full (rest from reference TRBV7-8 and TRBJ1-6): GAGVSQSPRYKVAKRGQDVALRCDPISGHVSLFWYQQALGQGPEFLTYFQNEAQLDKSGLPSDRFFAERPEGSVSTLKIQRTQQEDSAVYLCASSPQGGYSPLHFGNGTRLTVT.